This T cell receptor beta chain comes out of a study of T cell changes during pregnancy in multiple sclerosis. Generated by immunoSEQ multiplex PCR, the TCRdb table keeps only in-frame clones and is missing some. The sample carries 90,000 to 95,000 clones, 90% to 95% recorded once. The V gene lost 0 bases and the J gene lost 0 bases, with 12 bases spanning the gap. The germline CDR1 and CDR2 sequences are ENHRY and SYGVKD. The CDR3 runs to 17 residues. This receptor was taken from a female donor with multiple sclerosis, enrolled in a pregnancy study. The sequences come from peripheral blood, collected in the third trimester of pregnancy. The chain couples TRBV10-3 to TRBJ1-3; no clear D. The DNA for the CDR3 is TGTGCCATCAGTGAGTCATTAGGCCCGGGCTCTGGAAACACCATATATTTT. Encoded protein: CAISESLGPGSGNTIYF.